This T cell receptor (beta chain) was captured in a study of blood T cells in healthy people across ages. Germline CDR1 reads MGHRA; CDR2 reads YSYEKL. The CDR3 length is 15 residues. V dropped 4 bases and J dropped 8; count of bases not matched to a gene: 9. Primed by a sample-barcoded 5' primer and a J-beta primer mix, a second PCR proceeded for roughly 6 to 12 cycles. TCRdb processed the 5' RACE reads anew with MiXCR; each CDR3 protein has one entry. The sample carries fewer than 900,000 distinct CDR3 sequences, roughly 40% recorded once. This clonotype was counted at least ten times. The chain employs TRBV4-1 and TRBJ1-4; 8 bases are a match to TRBD1. The clonotype originates from a man between 18 and 35 years old in good health. The sample comprised blood. CDR3 DNA sequence: TGCGCCAGCAGCCCGCCCGGACAGGGCGGCGAAAAACTGTTTTTT. It specifies CASSPPGQGGEKLFF.